This entry lists 18 T cell receptor beta chains sequenced from one sample in a study of blood T cell repertoires in COVID-19. TCRdb keeps only in-frame clones here, not all; method: immunoSEQ multiplex PCR. This table has around 200,000 clones, 75% to 90% appearing once. Sequencing used peripheral blood. Receptors were obtained from a human donor in a cohort sampled during active COVID-19.

A single count supports this clone. The chain joins TRBV14 to TRBJ2-6; no firm D call. CDR1 and CDR2 (germline): SGHDN, FVKESK. V was shortened by 1 base and J by 0 bases, with 7 bases between the two germline ends. The CDR3 is made up of 16 amino acids. As DNA, the CDR3 is TGTGCCAGCAGCCAAGCATGGAGCTCTGGGGCCAACGTCCTGACTTTC. Its protein product is CASSQAWSSGANVLTF. The variable domain in full, with the rest retrieved from reference TRBV14 and TRBJ2-6, is EAGVTQFPSHSVIEKGQTVTLRCDPISGHDNLYWYRRVMGKEIKFLLHFVKESKQDESGMPNNRFLAERTGGTYSTLKVQPAELEDSGVYFCASSQAWSSGANVLTFGAGSRLTVL.

The chain recombines TRBV24-1 with TRBJ1-2; 7 nucleotides match TRBD1. CDR3 length: 15 amino acids. CDR1 and CDR2 from the germline V gene are KGHDR and SFDVKD. The V and J ends lost 10 bases and 1 base, in that order; junction bases with no gene match: 11. The CDR3 reads CATRTPGQSNYGYTF. The CDR3 nucleotides read TGTGCCACGAGAACCCCGGGACAGAGTAACTATGGCTACACCTTC.

The chain joins TRBV11-3 to TRBJ2-3; TRBD2 agrees at 7 bases. V lost 3 bases to trimming and J lost 5 bases; unmatched junction nucleotides: 8. Germline values: CDR1 SGHNT, CDR2 YENEEA. The CDR3 runs 15 residues. CDR3 coding DNA: TGTGCCAGCAGCTTGGGAGGGAGGGCCAGAGATACGCAGTATTTT. Residues: CASSLGGRARDTQYF.

The gene calls are TRBV7-9 and TRBJ2-1; D unresolved. Per germline, CDR1 SEHNR and CDR2 FQNEAQ (reference sequence). This CDR3 comprises 12 residues. Deletions cut 1 base from V and 8 bases from J, with 6 bases between. The CDR3: CASSLGSYEQFF. Here the CDR3 DNA reads TGTGCCAGCAGCTTAGGGAGCTATGAGCAGTTCTTC.

The chain couples TRBV6-5 to TRBJ2-7; the D gene is possibly TRBD2 (7 bases). Germline CDR1 and CDR2: MNHEY and SVGAGI. The CDR3 has 13 amino acids. V lost 10 bases, J lost 5 bases, and 18 bases lay in between. This CDR3 reads CAIHLQGTNEQYF. The CDR3 bases are TGTGCCATCCACTTGCAGGGGACTAACGAGCAGTACTTC.

Notes on this clone: This sample also contains other DNA sequences that code for the same CDR3. J is TRBJ1-6 and V is TRBV27; D may be TRBD1 (6 bases). The CDR3 is made up of 15 amino acids. CDR1 and CDR2 (germline): MNHEY, SMNVEV (reference sequence). Trimming removed 8 bases from V and 0 bases from J, with 11 bases in between. The DNA of the CDR3 is TGTGCCAGCTCTAGGGGGAGCTCCTATAATTCACCCCTCCACTTT. This sequence encodes CASSRGSSYNSPLHF.

The count of this clone is one. The rearrangement links TRBV5-3 to TRBJ1-4; D not certain. TRBV5-3 is placed among ORFs of uncertain function. The CDR3 contains 16 residues. The ends were cut back, 0 bases at V and 4 bases at J, with 13 bases in the middle. The CDR3 DNA reads as TGTGCCAGAAGCTTGGCCGGTCAGGTCCTTAATGAAAAACTGTTTTTT. This translates into CARSLAGQVLNEKLFF.

The chain joins TRBV5-1 to TRBJ1-1, with a tentative D call TRBD1 (6 bases). There are 15 residues in the CDR3. V was shortened by 0 bases and J by 3 bases, with 12 bases between the two germline ends. Germline V lookup: CDR1 SGHRS, CDR2 YFSETQ. CDR3 bases: TGCGCCAGCAGCTTGGTTGTAGGGGGAGACACTGAAGCTTTCTTT. It is translated as CASSLVVGGDTEAFF.

The CDR3 DNA is TGTGCCAGTAGTACTCGGGGACAGTCGACCTCTGGAAACACCATATATTTT. Encoded protein: CASSTRGQSTSGNTIYF. The V call is TRBV19, the J call TRBJ1-3; TRBD1 aligns across 7 bases. The CDR3 is made up of 17 amino acids. CDR1 and CDR2 from the germline V gene are LNHDA and SQIVND (reference sequence). The junction had 9 bases not matched to a gene; V was cut back by 4 bases and J by 0 bases.

Only one count was recorded for this clone. The chain joins TRBV4-3 to TRBJ2-2, with 9 nucleotides matching TRBD1. CDR1 LGHNA and CDR2 YSLEER come from the germline V gene. V shed 2 bases, J shed 8 bases, and the junction held 9 bases outside the gene matches. This CDR3 comprises 16 residues. CDR3 DNA: TGCGCCAGCAGCCAACTGACCGGGACAGGGTCGGGGGAGCTGTTTTTT. Amino acid sequence: CASSQLTGTGSGELFF.

V is TRBV4-1 and J is TRBJ2-5, with unresolved D. The CDR3 contains 15 residues. Germline-derived CDR1 and CDR2 are MGHRA and YSYEKL. V was cut by 4 bases and J by 1 base, with 13 bases left in between. CDR3 loop: CASSPTQTSQETQYF. As DNA, the CDR3 is TGCGCCAGCAGCCCCACCCAGACAAGCCAAGAGACCCAGTACTTC.

V usage is TRBV5-1 and J usage is TRBJ2-1, with 9 bases aligning to TRBD2. V was clipped by 0 bases and J by 2 bases; unmatched bases: 3. The germline V gene has CDR1 SGHRS and CDR2 YFSETQ. The CDR3 has 16 amino acids. The CDR3 loop is CASSLESSGTYNEQFF. CDR3 sequence (DNA): TGCGCCAGCAGCTTGGAATCTAGCGGGACCTACAATGAGCAGTTCTTC.

A few counts support this clone. The gene calls are TRBV30 and TRBJ2-7, with 10 bases fitting TRBD1. Germline V lookup: CDR1 GTSNPN, CDR2 SVGIG (reference sequence). V dropped 4 bases and J dropped 0; count of bases not matched to a gene: 6. This CDR3 is 15 amino acids long. The CDR3 nucleotides read TGTGCCTGGAACCCCGGACAGGGGGTCTCCTACGAGCAGTACTTC. This gives the protein CAWNPGQGVSYEQYF.

This clone was counted between two and nine times. The chain uses TRBV18 and TRBJ1-1; 7 bases are shared with TRBD1. The length of the CDR3 is 14 residues. Germline values: CDR1 KGHSH, CDR2 LQKENI. Trimming removed 4 bases from V and 1 base from J; junction bases left unmatched: 3. The DNA of the CDR3 is TGTGCCAGCTCACAGGGGACAGAGAACACTGAAGCTTTCTTT. It yields the protein CASSQGTENTEAFF.

The genes are TRBV19 and TRBJ1-1; 8 positions agree with TRBD1. The V segment lost 1 base and the J segment 6 bases; nucleotides outside the gene matches: 7. Germline lookup yields CDR1 LNHDA and CDR2 SQIVND (reference sequence). The CDR3 consists of 15 residues. The DNA for the CDR3 is TGTGCCAGTAGTATAGTCGCCAGGGGGCTTGCTGAAGCTTTCTTT. Its protein is CASSIVARGLAEAFF.

This clone was detected only a few times. The chain recombines TRBV27 with TRBJ1-5; D not resolved. The V and J ends lost 5 bases and 10 bases respectively, with 15 bases between them. The CDR3 runs 13 residues. The germline V gene has CDR1 MNHEY and CDR2 SMNVEV (reference sequence). The CDR3 sequence: CASSTRDLYPQHF. DNA of the CDR3: TGTGCCAGCAGTACTCGTGATTTGTACCCCCAGCATTTT.

This chain connects TRBV12-3 or TRBV12-4 to TRBJ1-1; 7 nucleotides line up with TRBD1. This CDR3 region has 13 residues. J lost 5 bases, V lost 4 bases, and 4 bases had no gene match. The CDR3 nucleotides are TGTGCCAGCAGTTCCAGGGGGGTGACTGAAGCTTTCTTT. This sequence encodes CASSSRGVTEAFF.

The chain couples TRBV7-2 to TRBJ2-3; 7 positions agree with TRBD1. Trimming at V came to 4 bases and at J to 6 bases, leaving 4 bases not matched to a gene. Germline-derived CDR1 and CDR2 are SGHTA and FQGNSA. The CDR3 is 13 residues long. CDR3 coding DNA: TGTGCCAGCAGCTCAGGGGGTAGGGATACGCAGTATTTT. Amino acids: CASSSGGRDTQYF.